This T cell receptor (beta chain) was captured in a study of shared clonotypes between healthy human individuals (dated by TCRdb to the early 2020s). Study-wide context: Three men and two women, aged 18 to 49 years, made up the cohort. The study deeply sequenced blood TCR repertoires of five healthy adults to estimate repertoire size and the extent of clonotype sharing between individuals. Per donor, three plates each were used for CD4 naive and CD4 memory, two for CD8 naive, and one for CD8 memory. To increase sequencing depth and limit assay-specific biases, TCR repertoire library preparation and sequencing were carried out by different laboratories using diverse techniques. Between about 0.8 and 9.5 billion PBMCs per donor were obtained by leukapheresis. Findings and caveats that apply to the study as a whole: Rarefaction of sorted-subset datasets indicated incomplete sequencing despite the large sequencing depth. Because the study included only a small number of donors, the genetic and exposure-history diversity represented was limited. When a few donors were compared, the shared fraction of clonotypes was 5% to 6.5% for naive CD4, approximately 3.3% for naive CD8, about 2.5% for memory CD4, and 0.4% for memory CD8. Pairwise subsampling indicated that sequencing depth was expected to affect the degree of clonotype sharing among donors. Clonotypes shared by all four sorted-subset donors showed higher generation probabilities than non-shared clonotypes. Larger estimated clonotype richness was generally found for naive subsets than for memory subsets. Sampling was limited to blood, and TCR repertoires in tissue likely differ from TCR repertoires in blood.

Details on this clone: The specificity of this receptor is unknown. No base-level quality is on record; no much larger clone is a single base apart.

Using the deep immunoSEQ assay, multiplex PCR amplified TCR CDR3 regions from genomic DNA. Genomic DNA extracted from each cell subset was distributed evenly over all wells of several immunoSEQ 96-well plates, and each plate served as one replicate. For sorted subsets, about 0.2 ug genomic DNA, equal to approximately 30,000 T cell genomes, was loaded into each replicate PCR. Purified libraries were quantified with a Qubit 3.0 fluorometer, sized on a Bioanalyzer 2100, and re-quantified with the KAPA Library Quantification kit. Every immunoSEQ 96-well plate was sequenced on a dedicated single-read 150-cycle Illumina NextSeq 550 flow cell. From the authors' description of their analysis: Because only junctional sequences without quality scores were contained in the immunoSEQ output, filtering matching that applied to full-length reads could not be performed. Sequences were annotated with PyIR, a Python wrapper for IgBLAST v1.9, and V/J genes and CDR3 were assigned using IMGT germline references. Reads with weak V/J assignments (E-value above 1e-6), missing CDR3, stop codons, out-of-frame junctions, or ambiguous translated residues were removed. A V3J clonotype was defined by an identical inferred V gene, J gene, and CDR3 amino acid sequence. Percentage overlap between repertoires was calculated by dividing the number of shared unique clonotypes by the size of the smaller repertoire. RTK rarefaction, the Chao1 estimator, and Recon v2.1 estimates of unobserved clonotypes were used to assess repertoire richness. Generation probabilities were computed with OLGA for all TCRbeta clonotypes obtained by the gDNA method from several donors. TCRdb took over this immuneACCESS table, retaining in-frame rearrangements with V and J assigned. Such tables are incomplete; in checked studies, under half of the missing clones stem from an unresolved V gene, and the remainder is unexplained. V, J and clone size are taken as reported in that table, and D and trimming were inferred from the DNA itself. Across this sample there are 1,400,000 or so clones, with less than 99% seen only once. Of the sample, roughly 0.35% is held by the ten largest clones.

From the cysteine through the phenylalanine, the CDR3 covers 14 amino acids. Of all the DNA, just the CDR3 is kept, 42 bases in frame from base 1. Relative to germline, V is missing 7 bases and J is missing 6 bases, with 5 bases of the junction outside any gene match. CDR1 ENHRY and CDR2 SYGVKD are derived from the germline V gene. Healthy HIV-negative adults with no recently reported acute infections or vaccinations were included as donors. Every donor was a Caucasian adult residing in Nashville, Tennessee, USA. CD4+ T cells were enriched by magnetic negative selection, after which naive cells were positively selected on CD45RA and the negative fraction was taken as the memory subset. Blood was collected by leukapheresis, and PBMCs were isolated by Ficoll-Histopaque density gradient centrifugation and then cryopreserved in liquid nitrogen vapor phase. Purity and quantity of every magnetically sorted T cell population were checked by analytical flow cytometry. Each sorted fraction had its genomic DNA isolated and then quantified by UV absorbance on a Nanodrop 2000c.

The TCR originated in a man aged 25 to 40 in good health. The specimen was naive CD4+ T cells sorted from blood. The intended sense of this specimen's cell subset or site label: CD45RA+ positively selected. This receptor chain uses TRBV10-3 and TRBJ2-7, and TRBD2 aligns with 14 junction nucleotides. The CDR3 in this case is CAIMGLAGVGEQYF. The DNA sequence is TGTGCCATCATGGGACTAGCGGGAGTCGGCGAGCAGTACTTC.